This T cell receptor (beta chain) came from a study of blood T cell repertoires in COVID-19. This clone has just a few counts. TCRdb's copy holds only in-frame clones and misses some; the assay was immunoSEQ multiplex PCR. Of 91,000 or so clones in the sample, roughly 89% were seen once. Trimming took 2 bases from V and 7 from J; bases not matched to a gene: 7. The CDR3 is 15 amino acids. From germline, CDR1 is MNHEY and CDR2 SMNVEV (reference sequence). The chain uses TRBV27 and TRBJ2-1; 8 positions match TRBD2. Sequencing input: peripheral blood. The TCR originated in a human donor in a cohort sampled during active COVID-19. In DNA, the CDR3 is TGTGCCAGCAGTTTAGGTGGGTCGGGAGGGAATGAGCAGTTCTTC. This sequence encodes CASSLGGSGGNEQFF.